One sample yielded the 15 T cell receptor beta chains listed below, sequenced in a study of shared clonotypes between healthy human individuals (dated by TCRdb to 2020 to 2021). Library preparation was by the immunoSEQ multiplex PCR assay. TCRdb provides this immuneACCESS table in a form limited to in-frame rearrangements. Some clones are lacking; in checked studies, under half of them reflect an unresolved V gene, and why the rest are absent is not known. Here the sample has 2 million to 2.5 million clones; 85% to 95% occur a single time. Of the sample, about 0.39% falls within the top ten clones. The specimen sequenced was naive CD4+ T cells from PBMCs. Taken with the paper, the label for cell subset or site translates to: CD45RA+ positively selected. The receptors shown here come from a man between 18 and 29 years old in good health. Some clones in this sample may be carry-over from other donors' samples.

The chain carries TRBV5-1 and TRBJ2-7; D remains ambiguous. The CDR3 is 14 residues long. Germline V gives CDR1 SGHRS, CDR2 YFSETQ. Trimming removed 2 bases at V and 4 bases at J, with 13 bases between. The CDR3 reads CASSFGQATYEQYF. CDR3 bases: TGCGCCAGCAGCTTTGGCCAGGCCACATACGAGCAGTACTTC.

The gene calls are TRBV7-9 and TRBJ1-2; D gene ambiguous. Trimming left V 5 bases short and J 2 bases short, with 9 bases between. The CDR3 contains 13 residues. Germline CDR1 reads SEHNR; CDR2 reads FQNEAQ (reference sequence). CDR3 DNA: TGTGCCAGCAGCCATGCGAACAACTATGGCTACACCTTC. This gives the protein CASSHANNYGYTF. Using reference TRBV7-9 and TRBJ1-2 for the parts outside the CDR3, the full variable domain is DTGVSQNPRHKITKRGQNVTFRCDPISEHNRLYWYRQTLGQGPEFLTYFQNEAQLEKSRLLSDRFSAERPKGSFSTLEIQRTEQGDSAMYLCASSHANNYGYTFGSGTRLTVV.

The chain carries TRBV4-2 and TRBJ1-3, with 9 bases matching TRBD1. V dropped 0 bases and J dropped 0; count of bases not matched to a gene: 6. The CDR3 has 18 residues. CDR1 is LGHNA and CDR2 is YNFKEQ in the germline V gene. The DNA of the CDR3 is TGTGCCAGCAGCCAAGATGGGGGACAGGGCGTCTCTGGAAACACCATATATTTT. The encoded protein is CASSQDGGQGVSGNTIYF.

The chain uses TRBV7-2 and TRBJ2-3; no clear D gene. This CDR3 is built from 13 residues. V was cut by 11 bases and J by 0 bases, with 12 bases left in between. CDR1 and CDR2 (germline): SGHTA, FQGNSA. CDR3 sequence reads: CAVMRISTDTQYF. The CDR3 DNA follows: TGTGCCGTCATGCGGATCAGCACAGATACGCAGTATTTT.

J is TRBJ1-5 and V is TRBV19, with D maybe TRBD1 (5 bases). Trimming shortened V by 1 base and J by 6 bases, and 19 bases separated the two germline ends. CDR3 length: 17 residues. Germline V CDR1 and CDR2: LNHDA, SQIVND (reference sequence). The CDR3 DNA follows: TGTGCCAGTAGTATAGTTGTGGGACCGCCGTATGGTCAGCCCCAGCATTTT. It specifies CASSIVVGPPYGQPQHF.

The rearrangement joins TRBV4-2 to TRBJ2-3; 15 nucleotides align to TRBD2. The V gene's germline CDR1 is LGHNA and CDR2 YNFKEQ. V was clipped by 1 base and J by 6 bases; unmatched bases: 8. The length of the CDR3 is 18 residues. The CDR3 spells CASSQGGLAGGTPDTQYF. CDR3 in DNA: TGTGCCAGCAGCCAAGGGGGACTAGCGGGAGGCACTCCGGATACGCAGTATTTT.

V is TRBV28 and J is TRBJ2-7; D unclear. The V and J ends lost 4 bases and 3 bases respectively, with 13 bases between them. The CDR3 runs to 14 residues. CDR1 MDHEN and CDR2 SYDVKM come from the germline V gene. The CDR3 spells CASSSSRVLYEQYF. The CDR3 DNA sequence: TGTGCCAGCAGTTCCTCTAGGGTTCTCTACGAGCAGTACTTC.

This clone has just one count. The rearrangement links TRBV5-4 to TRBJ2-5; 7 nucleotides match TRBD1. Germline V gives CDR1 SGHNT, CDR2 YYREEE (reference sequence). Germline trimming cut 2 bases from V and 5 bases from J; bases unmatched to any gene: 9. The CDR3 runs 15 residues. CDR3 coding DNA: TGTGCCAGCAGCTTCCCCGGGACCAGGGGGGAGACCCAGTACTTC. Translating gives CASSFPGTRGETQYF.

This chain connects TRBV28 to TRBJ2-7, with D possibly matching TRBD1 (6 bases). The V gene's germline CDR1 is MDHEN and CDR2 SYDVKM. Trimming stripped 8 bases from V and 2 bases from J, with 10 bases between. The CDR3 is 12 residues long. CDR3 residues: CASGTITYEQYF. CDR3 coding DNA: TGTGCCAGCGGGACAATTACCTACGAGCAGTACTTC.

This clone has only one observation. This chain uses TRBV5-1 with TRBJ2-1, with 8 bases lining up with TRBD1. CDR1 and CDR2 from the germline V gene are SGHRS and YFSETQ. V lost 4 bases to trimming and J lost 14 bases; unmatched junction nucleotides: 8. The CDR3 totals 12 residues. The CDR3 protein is CASSLIDRGKFF. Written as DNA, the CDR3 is TGCGCCAGCAGCCTCATAGACAGGGGCAAGTTCTTC.

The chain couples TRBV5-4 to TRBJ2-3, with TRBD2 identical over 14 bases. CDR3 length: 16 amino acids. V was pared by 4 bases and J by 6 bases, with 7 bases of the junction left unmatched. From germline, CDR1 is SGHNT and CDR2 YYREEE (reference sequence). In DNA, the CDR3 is TGTGCCAGCAGCGGGACTAGCGGGAGAGCGCGGGATACGCAGTATTTT. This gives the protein CASSGTSGRARDTQYF. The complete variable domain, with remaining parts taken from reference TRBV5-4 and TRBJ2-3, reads ETGVTQSPTHLIKTRGQQVTLRCSSQSGHNTVSWYQQALGQGPQFIFQYYREEENGRGNFPPRFSGLQFPNYSSELNVNALELDDSALYLCASSGTSGRARDTQYFGPGTRLTVL.

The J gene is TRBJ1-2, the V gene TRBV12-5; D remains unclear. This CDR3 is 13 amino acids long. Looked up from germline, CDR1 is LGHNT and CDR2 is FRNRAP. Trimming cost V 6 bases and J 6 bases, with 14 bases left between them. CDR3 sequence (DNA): TGTGCTAGTGGACCCCCCTCGGGGAATGGCTACACCTTC. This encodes CASGPPSGNGYTF.

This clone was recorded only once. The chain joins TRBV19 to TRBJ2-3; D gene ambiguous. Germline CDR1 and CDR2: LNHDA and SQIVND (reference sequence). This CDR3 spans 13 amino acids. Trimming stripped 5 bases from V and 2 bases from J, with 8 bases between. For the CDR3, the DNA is TGTGCCAGTAGTCCTAAGCCCACAGATACGCAGTATTTT. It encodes CASSPKPTDTQYF.

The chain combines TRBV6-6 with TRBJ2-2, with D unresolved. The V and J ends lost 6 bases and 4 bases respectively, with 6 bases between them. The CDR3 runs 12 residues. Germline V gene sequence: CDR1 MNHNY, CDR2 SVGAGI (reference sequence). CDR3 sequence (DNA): TGTGCCAGCAGACTGAGCACCGGGGAGCTGTTTTTT. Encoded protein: CASRLSTGELFF.

The DNA of the CDR3 is TGTGCCAGCAGTGAGAACCCTAGCGACAACACCGGGGAGCTGTTTTTT. It specifies CASSENPSDNTGELFF. The chain combines TRBV2 with TRBJ2-2; possible D gene TRBD2, 6 bases. Germline CDR1 and CDR2: SNHLY and FYNNEI. The CDR3 totals 16 residues. V was clipped by 3 bases and J by 2 bases, with 13 bases between them.